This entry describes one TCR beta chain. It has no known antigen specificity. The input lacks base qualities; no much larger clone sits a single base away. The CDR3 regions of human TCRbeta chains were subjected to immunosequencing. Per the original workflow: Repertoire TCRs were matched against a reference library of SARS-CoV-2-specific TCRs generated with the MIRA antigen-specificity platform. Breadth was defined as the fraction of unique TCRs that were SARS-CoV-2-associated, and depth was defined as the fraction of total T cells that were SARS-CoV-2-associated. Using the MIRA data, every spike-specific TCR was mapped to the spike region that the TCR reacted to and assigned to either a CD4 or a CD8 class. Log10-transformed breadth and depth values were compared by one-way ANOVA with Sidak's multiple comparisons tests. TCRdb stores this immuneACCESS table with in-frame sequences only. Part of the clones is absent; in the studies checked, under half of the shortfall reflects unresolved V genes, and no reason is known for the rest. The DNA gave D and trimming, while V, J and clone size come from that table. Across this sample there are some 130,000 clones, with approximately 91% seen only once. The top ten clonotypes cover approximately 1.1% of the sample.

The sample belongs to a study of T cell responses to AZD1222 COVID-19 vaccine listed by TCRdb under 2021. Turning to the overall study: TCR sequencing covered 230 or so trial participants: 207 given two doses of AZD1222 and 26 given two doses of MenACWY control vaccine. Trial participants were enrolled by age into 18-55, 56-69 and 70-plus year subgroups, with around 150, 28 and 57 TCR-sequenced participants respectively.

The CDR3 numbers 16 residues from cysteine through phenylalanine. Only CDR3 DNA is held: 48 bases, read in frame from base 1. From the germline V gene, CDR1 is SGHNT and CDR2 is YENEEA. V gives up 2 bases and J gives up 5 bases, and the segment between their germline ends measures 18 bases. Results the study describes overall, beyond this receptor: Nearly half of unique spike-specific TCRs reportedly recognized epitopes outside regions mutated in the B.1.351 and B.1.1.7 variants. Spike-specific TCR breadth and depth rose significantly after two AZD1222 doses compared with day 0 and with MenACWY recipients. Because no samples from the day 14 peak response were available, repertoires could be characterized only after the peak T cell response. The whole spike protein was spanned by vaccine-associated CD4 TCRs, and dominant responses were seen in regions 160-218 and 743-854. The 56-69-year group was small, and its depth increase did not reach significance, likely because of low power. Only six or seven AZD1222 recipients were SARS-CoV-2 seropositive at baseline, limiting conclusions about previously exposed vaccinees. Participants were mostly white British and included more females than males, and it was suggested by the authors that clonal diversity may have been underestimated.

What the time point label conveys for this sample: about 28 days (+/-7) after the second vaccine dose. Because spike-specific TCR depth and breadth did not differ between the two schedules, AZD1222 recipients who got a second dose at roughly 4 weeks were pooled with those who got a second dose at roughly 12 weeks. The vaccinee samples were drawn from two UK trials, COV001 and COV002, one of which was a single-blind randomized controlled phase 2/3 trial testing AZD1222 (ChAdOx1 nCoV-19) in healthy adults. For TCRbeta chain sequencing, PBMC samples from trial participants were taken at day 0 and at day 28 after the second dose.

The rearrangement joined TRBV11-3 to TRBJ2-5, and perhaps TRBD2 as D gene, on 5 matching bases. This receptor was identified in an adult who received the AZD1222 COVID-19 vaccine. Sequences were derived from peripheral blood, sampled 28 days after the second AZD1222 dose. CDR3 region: CASSLYHGMGRETQYF. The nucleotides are TGTGCCAGCAGCTTATATCACGGGATGGGAAGGGAGACCCAGTACTTC.